These T cell receptor beta chains were read from a single sample in a study of shared clonotypes between healthy human individuals. The assay was immunoSEQ multiplex PCR, and TCRdb's table has in-frame clones only and misses some. The top ten hold around 1.7% of the sample, which has about 2.1 million clones, 80% to 95% seen once. What was sequenced was naive CD8+ T cells from PBMCs. The receptors derive from a young man in good health. Some clones in this sample may be carry-over from other donors' samples. Both conserved end residues are part of each CDR3. Fields, in order: V gene, D gene, J gene, CDR3 length, clone size, CDR3 DNA, CDR3 protein. D genes are given only for firm matches. Only some rows state a clone size, as once, few, many or a class for expanded clones.

v_gene: TRBV19
d_gene: NA
j_gene: TRBJ2-5
len: 17
abundance: NA
CDR3nt: TGTGCCAGTAGTCCCCCTGTTTCGGGGAACCGTCGGGAGACCCAGTACTTC
CDR3aa: CASSPPVSGNRRETQYF

v_gene: TRBV4-1
d_gene: TRBD1
j_gene: TRBJ2-1
len: 14
abundance: NA
CDR3nt: TGCGCCAGCAGCCAAAGGGACAGCTACAATGAGCAGTTCTTC
CDR3aa: CASSQRDSYNEQFF

v_gene: TRBV5-8
d_gene: NA
j_gene: TRBJ1-1
len: 14
abundance: NA
CDR3nt: TGTGCCAGCAGCTTGGGAGCCCCGCGGGGTGAAGCTTTCTTT
CDR3aa: CASSLGAPRGEAFF

v_gene: TRBV7-8
d_gene: NA
j_gene: TRBJ1-2
len: 16
abundance: NA
CDR3nt: TGTGCCAGCAGCTCGTCTGGCGGGGGCGTCGGCTATGGCTACACCTTC
CDR3aa: CASSSSGGGVGYGYTF

v_gene: TRBV29-1
d_gene: NA
j_gene: TRBJ2-2
len: 15
abundance: NA
CDR3nt: TGCAGCGTTGAAGGTCCGGGCCTGGCCTCCGGGGAGCTGTTTTTT
CDR3aa: CSVEGPGLASGELFF

v_gene: TRBV28
d_gene: TRBD2
j_gene: TRBJ2-1
len: 16
abundance: NA
CDR3nt: TGTGCCAGCAGTTCAGAGCGGGAGGACCCCTACAATGAGCAGTTCTTC
CDR3aa: CASSSEREDPYNEQFF

v_gene: TRBV10-2
d_gene: TRBD2
j_gene: TRBJ2-2
len: 16
abundance: NA
CDR3nt: TGCGCCAGCCTCTGGGGACTAGGGGGTTTAGCCGGGGAGCTGTTTTTT
CDR3aa: CASLWGLGGLAGELFF

v_gene: TRBV4-1
d_gene: TRBD1
j_gene: TRBJ1-2
len: 14
abundance: NA
CDR3nt: TGCGCCAGCAGCCATCGACAGGGGACAAACGGCTACACCTTC
CDR3aa: CASSHRQGTNGYTF

v_gene: TRBV2
d_gene: NA
j_gene: TRBJ2-4
len: 15
abundance: NA
CDR3nt: TGTGCCAGCAGTGAAGCCTGGCTAGCCAAAAACATTCAGTACTTC
CDR3aa: CASSEAWLAKNIQYF

v_gene: TRBV10-3
d_gene: NA
j_gene: TRBJ1-5
len: 14
abundance: NA
CDR3nt: TGTGCCATCAGTGATCGGGACAAATATCAGCCCCAGCATTTT
CDR3aa: CAISDRDKYQPQHF

v_gene: TRBV9
d_gene: NA
j_gene: TRBJ2-3
len: 15
abundance: once
CDR3nt: TGTGCCAGCAGCCTTCTTGTAGCTAGCACAGATACGCAGTATTTT
CDR3aa: CASSLLVASTDTQYF

v_gene: TRBV7-2
d_gene: NA
j_gene: TRBJ2-5
len: 16
abundance: NA
CDR3nt: TGTGCCAGCAGCTTAGTCCGGACAACCCAAGGGGAGACCCAGTACTTC
CDR3aa: CASSLVRTTQGETQYF

v_gene: TRBV7-8
d_gene: TRBD2
j_gene: TRBJ2-6
len: 17
abundance: once
CDR3nt: TGTGCCAGCAGCATGGGACTAGCGGGATCTGGGGCCAACGTCCTGACTTTC
CDR3aa: CASSMGLAGSGANVLTF

v_gene: TRBV4-2
d_gene: NA
j_gene: TRBJ2-7
len: 14
abundance: NA
CDR3nt: TGTGCCAGCAGCCAAGGGCAGGGTATCAGCGAGCAGTACTTC
CDR3aa: CASSQGQGISEQYF

v_gene: TRBV7-8
d_gene: NA
j_gene: TRBJ2-1
len: 12
abundance: once
CDR3nt: TGTGCCAGCAGCCCCTGGGGTGGTGAGCAGTTCTTC
CDR3aa: CASSPWGGEQFF

v_gene: TRBV2
d_gene: NA
j_gene: TRBJ2-1
len: 15
abundance: once
CDR3nt: TGTGCCAGCAGTGAGTCCGCGGACTCCTACAATGAGCAGTTCTTC
CDR3aa: CASSESADSYNEQFF

v_gene: TRBV11-2
d_gene: NA
j_gene: TRBJ2-7
len: 15
abundance: NA
CDR3nt: TGTGCCAGCAGCTACGCCAAGGGACGGTTCTACGAGCAGTACTTC
CDR3aa: CASSYAKGRFYEQYF

v_gene: TRBV27
d_gene: NA
j_gene: TRBJ1-1
len: 18
abundance: NA
CDR3nt: TGTGCCAGCAGTCCAGATATAGACCACAGGAGCGGGTACACTGAAGCTTTCTTT
CDR3aa: CASSPDIDHRSGYTEAFF

v_gene: TRBV2
d_gene: TRBD1
j_gene: TRBJ2-5
len: 14
abundance: NA
CDR3nt: TGTGCCAGCGACCCGACGACAGGGGGAGAGACCCAGTACTTC
CDR3aa: CASDPTTGGETQYF

v_gene: TRBV25-1
d_gene: NA
j_gene: TRBJ1-1
len: 17
abundance: NA
CDR3nt: TGTGCCAGCAGTGATACAGGTGAAGGGGTAGCCAACACTGAAGCTTTCTTT
CDR3aa: CASSDTGEGVANTEAFF

v_gene: TRBV11-2
d_gene: NA
j_gene: TRBJ1-5
len: 18
abundance: NA
CDR3nt: TGTGCCAGCAGCTTAGGTGAGCCGGGACACCATACCAATCAGCCCCAGCATTTT
CDR3aa: CASSLGEPGHHTNQPQHF

v_gene: TRBV19
d_gene: NA
j_gene: TRBJ1-2
len: 12
abundance: NA
CDR3nt: TGTGCCATAAGACAAGACCTCTATGGCTACACCTTC
CDR3aa: CAIRQDLYGYTF

v_gene: TRBV9
d_gene: NA
j_gene: TRBJ2-5
len: 14
abundance: NA
CDR3nt: TGTGCCAGCAAGGCCGGAAGAGGTGAAGAGACCCAGTACTTC
CDR3aa: CASKAGRGEETQYF

v_gene: TRBV7-9
d_gene: TRBD1
j_gene: TRBJ2-7
len: 16
abundance: NA
CDR3nt: TGTGCCAGCAGCGGTCCGGACAGGGGGGAATTCTACGAGCAGTACTTC
CDR3aa: CASSGPDRGEFYEQYF

v_gene: TRBV9
d_gene: TRBD2
j_gene: TRBJ2-3
len: 15
abundance: NA
CDR3nt: TGTGCCAGCAGTGCGACCCCGGGACTAGCAGATACGCAGTATTTT
CDR3aa: CASSATPGLADTQYF

v_gene: TRBV28
d_gene: TRBD1
j_gene: TRBJ2-7
len: 14
abundance: once
CDR3nt: TGTGCCAGCAGTTTAGGGACAGGGGGGAACGAGCAGTACTTC
CDR3aa: CASSLGTGGNEQYF

v_gene: TRBV7-6
d_gene: NA
j_gene: TRBJ1-2
len: 14
abundance: once
CDR3nt: TGTGCCAGCAGCCCCGGGGGGGAATACTATGGCTACACCTTC
CDR3aa: CASSPGGEYYGYTF

v_gene: TRBV7-8
d_gene: TRBD1
j_gene: TRBJ1-2
len: 15
abundance: NA
CDR3nt: TGTGCCAGCAGCGTCCGGACAGGGGAGAACTATGGCTACACCTTC
CDR3aa: CASSVRTGENYGYTF

v_gene: TRBV6-1
d_gene: NA
j_gene: TRBJ2-1
len: 12
abundance: NA
CDR3nt: TGTGCCAGCAGTCCCCTCTACAATGAGCAGTTCTTC
CDR3aa: CASSPLYNEQFF

v_gene: TRBV5-5
d_gene: NA
j_gene: TRBJ2-3
len: 16
abundance: NA
CDR3nt: TGTGCCAGCAGCTTGGAGGGGCCCAGGAGACCAGATACGCAGTATTTT
CDR3aa: CASSLEGPRRPDTQYF

v_gene: TRBV7-2
d_gene: NA
j_gene: TRBJ2-2
len: 15
abundance: once
CDR3nt: TGTGCCAGCACTATGAGGGACTCCTACACCGGGGAGCTGTTTTTT
CDR3aa: CASTMRDSYTGELFF

v_gene: TRBV19
d_gene: TRBD2
j_gene: TRBJ2-7
len: 15
abundance: NA
CDR3nt: TGTGCCAGTAGTATAGATCTAGCGGGAGACTACGAGCAGTACTTC
CDR3aa: CASSIDLAGDYEQYF

v_gene: TRBV7-9
d_gene: NA
j_gene: TRBJ1-1
len: 12
abundance: NA
CDR3nt: TGTGCCAGCAGCTTAGCTGGGAGAGAAGCTTTCTTT
CDR3aa: CASSLAGREAFF

v_gene: TRBV28
d_gene: NA
j_gene: TRBJ2-5
len: 14
abundance: NA
CDR3nt: TGTGCCAGCAGTTCCCCGGGGGGCGTTGAGACCCAGTACTTC
CDR3aa: CASSSPGGVETQYF

v_gene: TRBV7-9
d_gene: NA
j_gene: TRBJ1-2
len: 12
abundance: NA
CDR3nt: TGTGCCAGCGCCCCTGGTAACTATGGCTACACCTTC
CDR3aa: CASAPGNYGYTF

v_gene: TRBV27
d_gene: NA
j_gene: TRBJ2-7
len: 12
abundance: once
CDR3nt: TGTGCCAGCAGTTTCCACTCCTACGAGCAGTACTTC
CDR3aa: CASSFHSYEQYF

v_gene: TRBV28
d_gene: TRBD1
j_gene: TRBJ1-1
len: 15
abundance: NA
CDR3nt: TGTGCCAGCAGTTTGTCAGGGGGCTTGAACACTGAAGCTTTCTTT
CDR3aa: CASSLSGGLNTEAFF

v_gene: TRBV4-2
d_gene: NA
j_gene: TRBJ1-1
len: 12
abundance: few
CDR3nt: TGTGCCAGCAGCGGGAGGGTCACTGAAGCTTTCTTT
CDR3aa: CASSGRVTEAFF

v_gene: TRBV6-6
d_gene: NA
j_gene: TRBJ2-7
len: 13
abundance: NA
CDR3nt: TGTGCCAGCAGTTACTCGCGGGGCTACGAGCAGTACTTC
CDR3aa: CASSYSRGYEQYF

v_gene: TRBV13
d_gene: TRBD1
j_gene: TRBJ1-2
len: 14
abundance: NA
CDR3nt: TGTGCCAGCAACAGTCCCGGGACAGGGAGCCCTTACACCTTC
CDR3aa: CASNSPGTGSPYTF

v_gene: TRBV5-6
d_gene: NA
j_gene: TRBJ1-2
len: 14
abundance: once
CDR3nt: TGTGCCAGCAGCTTCCTGACAACTAACTATGGCTACACCTTC
CDR3aa: CASSFLTTNYGYTF

v_gene: TRBV15
d_gene: NA
j_gene: TRBJ1-5
len: 12
abundance: NA
CDR3nt: TGTGCCACCAGTTCCCATGAGGGGCCCCAGCATTTT
CDR3aa: CATSSHEGPQHF

v_gene: TRBV5-1
d_gene: TRBD1
j_gene: TRBJ2-7
len: 12
abundance: NA
CDR3nt: TGCGCCAGCCGGGACAGCGCCTACGAGCAGTACTTC
CDR3aa: CASRDSAYEQYF

v_gene: TRBV7-9
d_gene: NA
j_gene: TRBJ2-7
len: 12
abundance: NA
CDR3nt: TGTGCCAGCAGCTTCCCAGTTGACGAGCAGTACTTC
CDR3aa: CASSFPVDEQYF

v_gene: TRBV5-4
d_gene: NA
j_gene: TRBJ2-7
len: 13
abundance: NA
CDR3nt: TGTGCCAGCAGCTTGGAGGAAGCTTACGAGCAGTACTTC
CDR3aa: CASSLEEAYEQYF